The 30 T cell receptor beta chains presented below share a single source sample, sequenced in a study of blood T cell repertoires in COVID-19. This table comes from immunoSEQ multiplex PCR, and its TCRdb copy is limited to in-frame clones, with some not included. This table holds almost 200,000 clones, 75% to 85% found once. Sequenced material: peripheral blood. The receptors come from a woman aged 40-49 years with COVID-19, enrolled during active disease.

CDR3 protein: CASRSPQVADTQYF. Here the CDR3 DNA reads TGTGCCAGCAGGAGCCCTCAGGTGGCGGATACGCAGTATTTT. This sequence joins TRBV6-5 and TRBJ2-3; D gene ambiguous. Trimming took off 6 bases at V and 6 bases at J, with 16 bases between the two ends. CDR3 length equals 14 residues. Germline V gene lookup returns CDR1 MNHEY and CDR2 SVGAGI.

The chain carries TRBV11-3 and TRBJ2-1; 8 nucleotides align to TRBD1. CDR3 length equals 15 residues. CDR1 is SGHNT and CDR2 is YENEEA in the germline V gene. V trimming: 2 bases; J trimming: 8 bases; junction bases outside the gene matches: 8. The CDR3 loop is CASSLSGQGFHEQFF. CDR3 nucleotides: TGTGCCAGCAGCTTAAGCGGACAGGGATTCCATGAGCAGTTCTTC. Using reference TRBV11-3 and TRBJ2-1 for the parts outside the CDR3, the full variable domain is EAGVVQSPRYKIIEKKQPVAFWCNPISGHNTLYWYLQNLGQGPELLIRYENEEAVDDSQLPKDRFSAERLKGVDSTLKIQPAELGDSAVYLCASSLSGQGFHEQFFGPGTRLTVL.

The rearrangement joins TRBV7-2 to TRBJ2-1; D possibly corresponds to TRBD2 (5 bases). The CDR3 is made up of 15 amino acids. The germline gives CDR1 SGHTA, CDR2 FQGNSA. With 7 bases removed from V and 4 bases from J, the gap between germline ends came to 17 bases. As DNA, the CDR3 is TGTGCCAGCACTACGGGAAGAAGGGAATACAATGAGCAGTTCTTC. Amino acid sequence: CASTTGRREYNEQFF.

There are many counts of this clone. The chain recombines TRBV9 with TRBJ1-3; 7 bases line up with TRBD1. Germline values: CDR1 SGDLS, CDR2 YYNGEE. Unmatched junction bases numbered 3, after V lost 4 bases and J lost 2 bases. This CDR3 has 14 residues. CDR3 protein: CASSQGGAGNTIYF. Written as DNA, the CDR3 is TGTGCCAGCAGCCAGGGGGGTGCTGGAAACACCATATATTTT.

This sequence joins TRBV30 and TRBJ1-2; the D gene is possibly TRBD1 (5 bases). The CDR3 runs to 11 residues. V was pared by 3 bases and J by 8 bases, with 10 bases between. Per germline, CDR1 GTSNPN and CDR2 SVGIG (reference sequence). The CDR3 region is CAWSRGGGYTF. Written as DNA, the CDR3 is TGTGCCTGGAGCCGTGGGGGGGGCTACACCTTC.

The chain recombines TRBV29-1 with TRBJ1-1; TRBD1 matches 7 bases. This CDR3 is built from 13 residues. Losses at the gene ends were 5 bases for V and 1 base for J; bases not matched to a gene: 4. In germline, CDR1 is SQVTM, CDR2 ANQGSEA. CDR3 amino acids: CSVSYRGNTEAFF. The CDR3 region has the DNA TGCAGCGTTTCTTACAGGGGGAACACTGAAGCTTTCTTT. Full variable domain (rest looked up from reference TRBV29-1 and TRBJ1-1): SAVISQKPSRDICQRGTSLTIQCQVDSQVTMMFWYRQQPGQSLTLIATANQGSEATYESGFVIDKFPISRPNLTFSTLTVSNMSPEDSSIYLCSVSYRGNTEAFFGQGTRLTVV.

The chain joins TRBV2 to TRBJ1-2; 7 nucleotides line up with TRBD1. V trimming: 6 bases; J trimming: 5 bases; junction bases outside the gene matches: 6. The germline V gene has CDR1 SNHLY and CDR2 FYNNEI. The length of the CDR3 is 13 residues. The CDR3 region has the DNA TGTGCCAGCAGCTGGGACAGTGGGTATGGCTACACCTTC. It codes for CASSWDSGYGYTF.

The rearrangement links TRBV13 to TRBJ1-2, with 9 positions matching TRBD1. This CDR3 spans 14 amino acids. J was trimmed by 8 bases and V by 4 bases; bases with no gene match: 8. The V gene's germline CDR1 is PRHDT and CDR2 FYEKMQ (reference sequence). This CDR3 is CASSWGQGSGGYTF. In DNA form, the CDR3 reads TGTGCCAGCAGCTGGGGACAGGGCTCAGGAGGCTACACCTTC.

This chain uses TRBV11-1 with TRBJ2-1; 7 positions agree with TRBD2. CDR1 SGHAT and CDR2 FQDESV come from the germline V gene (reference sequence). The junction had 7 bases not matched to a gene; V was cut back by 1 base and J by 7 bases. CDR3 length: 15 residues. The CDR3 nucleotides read TGTGCCAGCAGCTTAGGCGGGAGAAGGGAAAATGAGCAGTTCTTC. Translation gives CASSLGGRRENEQFF.

The CDR3 protein is CASRETSGENGYTF. The DNA for the CDR3 is TGTGCCAGCAGGGAGACGTCAGGGGAGAATGGCTACACCTTC. V and J are TRBV2 and TRBJ1-2; maybe TRBD1 (6 bases). The CDR3 is 14 amino acids. Deletions cut 6 bases from V and 6 bases from J, with 17 bases between. The germline V gene encodes CDR1 SNHLY and CDR2 FYNNEI. The full variable domain, with the rest looked up from reference TRBV2 and TRBJ1-2, is EPEVTQTPSHQVTQMGQEVILRCVPISNHLYFYWYRQILGQKVEFLVSFYNNEISEKSEIFDDQFSVERPDGSNFTLKIRSTKLEDSAMYFCASRETSGENGYTFGSGTRLTVV.

The CDR3 spells CASSFQGLGGNTIYF. The CDR3 region has the DNA TGTGCCAGCAGCTTTCAGGGGTTAGGTGGAAACACCATATATTTT. The gene calls are TRBV7-9 and TRBJ1-3; TRBD1 is a possible D gene (6 bases). CDR3 size: 15 residues. V was pared by 3 bases and J by 3 bases, with 12 bases between. CDR1 is SEHNR and CDR2 is FQNEAQ in the germline V gene (reference sequence).

CDR3 sequence: CASSALAGGGNEQFF. The DNA of the CDR3 is TGTGCCAGCAGCGCCCTAGCGGGGGGCGGGAATGAGCAGTTCTTC. The chain couples TRBV7-2 to TRBJ2-1; 11 bases are a match to TRBD2. Germline CDR1 reads SGHTA; CDR2 reads FQGNSA. Trimming took 5 bases from V and 7 from J; bases not matched to a gene: 7. This CDR3 contains 15 residues.

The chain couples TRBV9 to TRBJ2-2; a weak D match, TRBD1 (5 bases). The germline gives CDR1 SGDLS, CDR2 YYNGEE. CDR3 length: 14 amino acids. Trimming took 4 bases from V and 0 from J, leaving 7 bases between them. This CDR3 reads CASSSTANTGELFF. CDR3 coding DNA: TGTGCCAGCAGCTCGACAGCGAACACCGGGGAGCTGTTTTTT.

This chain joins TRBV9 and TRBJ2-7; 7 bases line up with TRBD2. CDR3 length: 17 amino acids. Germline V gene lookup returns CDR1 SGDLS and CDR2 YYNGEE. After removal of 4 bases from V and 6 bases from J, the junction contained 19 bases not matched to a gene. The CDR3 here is CASSKGLSEGGRGEQYF. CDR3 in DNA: TGTGCCAGCAGCAAGGGGTTGAGTGAGGGCGGGAGAGGCGAGCAGTACTTC.

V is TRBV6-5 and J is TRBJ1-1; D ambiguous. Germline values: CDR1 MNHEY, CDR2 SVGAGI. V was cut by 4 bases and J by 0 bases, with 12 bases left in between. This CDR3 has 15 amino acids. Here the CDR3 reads CASSSSYEMNTEAFF. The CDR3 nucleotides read TGTGCCAGCAGTTCCTCGTATGAGATGAACACTGAAGCTTTCTTT.

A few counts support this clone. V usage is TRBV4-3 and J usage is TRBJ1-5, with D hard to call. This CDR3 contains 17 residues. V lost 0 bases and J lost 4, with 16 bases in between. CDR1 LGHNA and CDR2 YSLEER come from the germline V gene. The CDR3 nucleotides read TGCGCCAGCAGCCAAGATAAAACCGCGGTAACAAATCAGCCCCAGCATTTT. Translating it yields CASSQDKTAVTNQPQHF.

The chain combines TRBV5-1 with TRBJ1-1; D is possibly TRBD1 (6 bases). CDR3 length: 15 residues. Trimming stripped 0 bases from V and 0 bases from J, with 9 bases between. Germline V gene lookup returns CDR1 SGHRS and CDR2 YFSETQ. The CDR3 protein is CASSLDRALNTEAFF. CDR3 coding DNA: TGCGCCAGCAGCTTGGACAGGGCCCTGAACACTGAAGCTTTCTTT.

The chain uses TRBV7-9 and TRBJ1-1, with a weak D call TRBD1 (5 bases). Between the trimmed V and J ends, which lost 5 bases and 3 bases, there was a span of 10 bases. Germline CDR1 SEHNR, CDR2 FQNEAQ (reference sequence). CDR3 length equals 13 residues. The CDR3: CASSPGGDTEAFF. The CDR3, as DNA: TGTGCCAGCAGCCCCGGAGGGGACACTGAAGCTTTCTTT.

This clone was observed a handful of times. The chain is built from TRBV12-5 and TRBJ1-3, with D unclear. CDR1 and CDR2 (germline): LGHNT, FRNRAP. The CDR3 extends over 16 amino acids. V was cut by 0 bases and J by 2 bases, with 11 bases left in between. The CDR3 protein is CASGLVVFSAGNTIYF. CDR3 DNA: TGTGCTAGTGGTTTGGTTGTCTTCTCGGCTGGAAACACCATATATTTT.

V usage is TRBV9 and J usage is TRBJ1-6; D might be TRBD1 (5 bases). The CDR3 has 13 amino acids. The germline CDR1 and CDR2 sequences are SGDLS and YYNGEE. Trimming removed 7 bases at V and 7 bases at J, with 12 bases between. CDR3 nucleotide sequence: TGTGCCAGCGGGACGGCGGGAAATTCACCCCTCCACTTT. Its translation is CASGTAGNSPLHF.

The CDR3 loop reads CASGGQGENQPQHF. As DNA, the CDR3 is TGCGCCAGCGGGGGACAGGGGGAGAATCAGCCCCAGCATTTT. The chain is built from TRBV10-2 and TRBJ1-5, with TRBD1 matching over 11 bases. The CDR3 runs 14 residues. Germline V gene sequence: CDR1 WSHSY, CDR2 SAAADI. V lost 8 bases, J lost 4 bases, and 4 bases stayed unmatched.

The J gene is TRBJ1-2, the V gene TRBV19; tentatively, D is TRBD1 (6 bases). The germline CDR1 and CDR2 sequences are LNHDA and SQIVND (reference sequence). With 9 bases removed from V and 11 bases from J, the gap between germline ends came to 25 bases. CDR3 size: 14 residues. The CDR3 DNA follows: TGTGCCAGCACTCAACCGGGACACGGAATGGAATACACCTTC. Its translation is CASTQPGHGMEYTF.

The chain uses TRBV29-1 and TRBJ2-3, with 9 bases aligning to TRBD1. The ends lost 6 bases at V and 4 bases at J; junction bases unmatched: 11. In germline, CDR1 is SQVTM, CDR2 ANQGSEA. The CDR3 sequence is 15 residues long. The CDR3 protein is CSVQKGQGGPDTQYF. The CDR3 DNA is TGCAGCGTCCAAAAGGGACAGGGTGGGCCAGATACGCAGTATTTT.

The CDR3 DNA sequence: TGTGCCGCCTGGGACAGGGAGGGAGGAAACACCATATATTTT. Protein: CAAWDREGGNTIYF. The chain recombines TRBV6-5 with TRBJ1-3; the match to TRBD1 covers 9 bases. J was trimmed by 4 bases and V by 11 bases; bases with no gene match: 9. Germline assignment: CDR1 MNHEY and CDR2 SVGAGI. This CDR3 region has 14 residues.

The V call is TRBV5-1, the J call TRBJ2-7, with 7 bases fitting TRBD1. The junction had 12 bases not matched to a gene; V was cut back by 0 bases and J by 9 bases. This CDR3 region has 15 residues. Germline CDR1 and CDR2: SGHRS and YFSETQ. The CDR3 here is CASSLALAGTEPQYF. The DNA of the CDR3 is TGCGCCAGCAGCTTGGCCTTAGCCGGGACAGAACCGCAGTACTTC.

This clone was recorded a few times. The CDR3 spells CASSSYLGSSYEQYF. The CDR3 bases are TGTGCCAGTAGTTCGTATCTTGGGAGCTCCTACGAGCAGTACTTC. This chain uses TRBV19 with TRBJ2-7; D is perhaps TRBD2 (5 bases). V dropped 5 bases and J dropped 0 bases, with 14 bases sitting between them. The CDR3 length is 15 residues. CDR1 and CDR2 from the germline V gene are LNHDA and SQIVND (reference sequence).

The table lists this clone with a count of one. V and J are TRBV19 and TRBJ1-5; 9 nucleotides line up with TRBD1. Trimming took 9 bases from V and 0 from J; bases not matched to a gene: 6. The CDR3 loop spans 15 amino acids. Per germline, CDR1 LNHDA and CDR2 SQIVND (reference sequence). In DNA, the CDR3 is TGTGCCAGCGGTGCGACAGGGGGTAGCAATCAGCCCCAGCATTTT. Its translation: CASGATGGSNQPQHF.

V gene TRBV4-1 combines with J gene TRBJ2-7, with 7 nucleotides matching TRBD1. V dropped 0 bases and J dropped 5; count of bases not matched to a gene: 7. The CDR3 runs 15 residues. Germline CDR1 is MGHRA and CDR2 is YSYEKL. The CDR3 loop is CASSQDPRQGDEQYF. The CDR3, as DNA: TGCGCCAGCAGCCAAGATCCGCGGCAGGGGGACGAGCAGTACTTC.

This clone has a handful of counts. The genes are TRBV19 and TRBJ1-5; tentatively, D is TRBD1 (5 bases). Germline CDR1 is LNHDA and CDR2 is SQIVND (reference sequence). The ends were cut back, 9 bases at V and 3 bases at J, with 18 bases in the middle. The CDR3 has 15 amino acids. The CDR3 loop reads CASQGGGGYNQPQHF. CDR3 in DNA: TGTGCCAGCCAAGGCGGGGGGGGGTACAATCAGCCCCAGCATTTT. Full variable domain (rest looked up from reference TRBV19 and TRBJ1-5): DGGITQSPKYLFRKEGQNVTLSCEQNLNHDAMYWYRQDPGQGLRLIYYSQIVNDFQKGDIAEGYSVSREKKESFPLTVTSAQKNPTAFYLCASQGGGGYNQPQHFGDGTRLSIL.

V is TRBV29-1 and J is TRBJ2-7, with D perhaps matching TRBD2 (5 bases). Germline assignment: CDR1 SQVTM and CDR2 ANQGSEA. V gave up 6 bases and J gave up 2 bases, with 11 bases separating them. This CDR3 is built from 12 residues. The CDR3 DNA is TGCAGCGTGACGGACGGGACCTACGAGCAGTACTTC. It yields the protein CSVTDGTYEQYF.